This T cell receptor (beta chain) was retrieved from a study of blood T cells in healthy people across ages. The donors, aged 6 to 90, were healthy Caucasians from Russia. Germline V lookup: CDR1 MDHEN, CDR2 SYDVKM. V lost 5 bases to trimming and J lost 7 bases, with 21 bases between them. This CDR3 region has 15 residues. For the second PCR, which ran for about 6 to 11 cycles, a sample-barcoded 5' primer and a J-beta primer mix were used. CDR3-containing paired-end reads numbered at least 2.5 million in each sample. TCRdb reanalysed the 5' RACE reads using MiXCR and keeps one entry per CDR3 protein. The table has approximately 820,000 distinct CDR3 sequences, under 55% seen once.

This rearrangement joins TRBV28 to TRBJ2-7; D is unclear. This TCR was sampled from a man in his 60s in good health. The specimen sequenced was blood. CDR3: CASSPLYNSYNEQYF. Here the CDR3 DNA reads TGTGCCAGCAGTCCCCTCTACAACTCCTACAATGAGCAGTACTTC.